This is a list of T cell receptor beta chains from one sample in a study of blood T cell repertoires in COVID-19. Some clones are missing from TCRdb's copy, which holds only in-frame ones; the method was immunoSEQ multiplex PCR. The sample has a few hundred thousand clones; more than 70% are singletons. Sequencing was carried out using PBMCs or T cells enriched from blood (not recorded which). These TCRs come from a middle-aged woman with acute COVID-19. The CDR3 runs from the conserved cysteine through the conserved F or W. D genes are given only for firm matches. Expanded clones get a size class; other rows say once, few or many, or leave the size out.

d_call j_call v_call clone_size cdr3_nt cdr3_aa
TRBD2 TRBJ2-2 TRBV4-1 few TGCGCCAGCAGCCAAGGTGGGGCGGGGGCCGGGGAGCTGTTTTTT CASSQGGAGAGELFF
TRBD1 TRBJ1-2 TRBV5-1 - TGCGCCAGCAGCTTGGCGGACAGGGCCGGGGGCTACACCTTC CASSLADRAGGYTF
- TRBJ1-5 TRBV6-5 - TGTGCCAGCAGCCGCGGGGGGTATAGCAATCAGCCCCAGCATTTT CASSRGGYSNQPQHF
- TRBJ2-7 TRBV15 few TGTGCCACCAGCAGAGAACGGGTCCCCAGCTCCTACGAGCAGTACTTC CATSRERVPSSYEQYF
TRBD1 TRBJ1-2 TRBV12-3/TRBV12-4 - TGTGCCAGCAGTTTGGACAGGGACTATGGCTACACCTTC CASSLDRDYGYTF
- TRBJ1-4 TRBV29-1 - TGCAGCGTTGCCTCGGGGAGAGATGAAAAACTGTTTTTT CSVASGRDEKLFF
TRBD1 TRBJ1-1 TRBV12-3/TRBV12-4 - TGTGCCAGCAGCAGGACAGGGACCACTGAAGCTTTCTTT CASSRTGTTEAFF
TRBD1 TRBJ2-3 TRBV2 - TGTGCCAGCAGCCCTAGGACAGGTAGCACAGATACGCAGTATTTT CASSPRTGSTDTQYF
TRBD1 TRBJ1-5 TRBV29-1 - TGCAGCGTAAGGGACAGGGGCGAACAGCCCCAGCATTTT CSVRDRGEQPQHF
- TRBJ1-1 TRBV24-1 - TGTGCCACCAGCTCCCTTACTGAAGCTTTCTTT CATSSLTEAFF
- TRBJ1-6 TRBV6-5 - TGTGCCAGCAAAATGGGGCAGGGTGGCTCACCCCTCCACTTT CASKMGQGGSPLHF
TRBD1 TRBJ1-4 TRBV10-3 - TGTGCCATCAGTGACCCGGCCAGGGGGCACGGTGAAAAACTGTTTTTT CAISDPARGHGEKLFF
- TRBJ1-5 TRBV10-3 few TGTGCCATCAGTGAGTATACAGGGAATCAGCCCCAGCATTTT CAISEYTGNQPQHF
TRBD2 TRBJ2-4 TRBV28 - TGTGCCAGCAGTTTAATTCTTACAGCGGGAGAGGCCAAAAACATTCAGTACTTC CASSLILTAGEAKNIQYF
TRBD1 TRBJ1-2 TRBV29-1 - TGCAGCGTTGAAATAAGGCAGGGGGTCGGCTACACCTTC CSVEIRQGVGYTF
TRBD1 TRBJ2-1 TRBV28 few TGTGCCAGCACCCCTGGGGACAGGGATACATATGAGCAGTTCTTC CASTPGDRDTYEQFF
- TRBJ1-1 TRBV28 - TGTGCCAGCAGTCCGTTTGGCTACACTGAAGCTTTCTTT CASSPFGYTEAFF
- TRBJ1-1 TRBV7-6 - TGTGCCAGCAGCCCATGGACAGAGATTAACACTGAAGCTTTCTTT CASSPWTEINTEAFF
- TRBJ2-1 TRBV3-1/TRBV3-2 - TGTGCCAGCAGCCCCGGGGGCAATGAGCAGTTCTTC CASSPGGNEQFF
- TRBJ1-1 TRBV29-1 - TGCAGCGGGCAGGGGTATTACACTGAAGCTTTCTTT CSGQGYYTEAFF
TRBD1 TRBJ2-6 TRBV25-1 - TGTGCCAGCAGTGGGGGACAGGCTGGGGCCAACGTCCTGACTTTC CASSGGQAGANVLTF
TRBD1 TRBJ2-2 TRBV2 - TGTGCCAGCAGTGAAGGGGACAGAATTATGGCCGGGGAGCTGTTTTTT CASSEGDRIMAGELFF
TRBD1 TRBJ2-5 TRBV28 - TGTGCCAGCAGTTCAAGCGGACAGGGGGCGGGAGAGACCCAGTACTTC CASSSSGQGAGETQYF
- TRBJ1-1 TRBV7-2 - TGTGCCAGCAGCTTAGACGGGAAGGGCACTGAAGCTTTCTTT CASSLDGKGTEAFF
- TRBJ1-2 TRBV3-1/TRBV3-2 once TGTGCCAGCAGCCAAGAAGTGACAGCCTATGGCTACACCTTC CASSQEVTAYGYTF
- TRBJ1-6 TRBV7-6 - TGTGCCAGCAGCTTAGCGGGTGGGGTTGGAGGTTCACCCCTCCACTTT CASSLAGGVGGSPLHF
- TRBJ1-2 TRBV3-1/TRBV3-2 - TGTGCCAGCAGCCAAGAGTGGGGAACAGGGACCAACTATGGCTACACCTTC CASSQEWGTGTNYGYTF
- TRBJ1-6 TRBV6-5 - TGTGCCAGCAGGACTATCACGGAAAATTCACCCCTCCACTTT CASRTITENSPLHF
TRBD1 TRBJ1-4 TRBV7-9 - TGTGCCAGCAGCTTGGACAGGAGTAATGAAAAACTGTTTTTT CASSLDRSNEKLFF
- TRBJ1-1 TRBV29-1 - TGCAGCGCCAAGACTACAGGGAGCAACACTGAAGCTTTCTTT CSAKTTGSNTEAFF
- TRBJ1-6 TRBV3-1/TRBV3-2 once TGTGCCAGCAGCCCTCAGGGTACTAAATCACCCCTCCACTTT CASSPQGTKSPLHF
TRBD2 TRBJ2-1 TRBV28 - TGTGCCAGCAGCTCCGACGTAGCGGGGGCCAAACGTTACAATGAGCAGTTCTTC CASSSDVAGAKRYNEQFF
- TRBJ1-5 TRBV29-1 - TGCAGCGTCAGGGAGGATAGCAATCAGCCCCAGCATTTT CSVREDSNQPQHF
- TRBJ1-4 TRBV18 - TGTGCCAGCTCACCACGAGGGCCAGCAACTAATGAAAAACTGTTTTTT CASSPRGPATNEKLFF
- TRBJ1-6 TRBV4-3 - TGCGCCAGCAGCCAAGATTACAGACGCTCCTATAATTCACCCCTCCACTTT CASSQDYRRSYNSPLHF
- TRBJ1-1 TRBV24-1 - TGTGCCACCAGACCGGGAGGGGGGGCCACTGAAGCTTTCTTT CATRPGGGATEAFF
- TRBJ1-5 TRBV15 - TGTGCCACCAGCAGAGATCCACTTGGGACATTACATAGCAATCAGCCCCAGCATTTT CATSRDPLGTLHSNQPQHF
- TRBJ1-2 TRBV5-4 few TGTGCCAGCAGCGTTGACAGGTTCGAGTATGGCTACACCTTC CASSVDRFEYGYTF
- TRBJ2-1 TRBV9 - TGTGCCAGCAGCGTAGGGGCTAGCTCTGGTGAGCAGTTCTTC CASSVGASSGEQFF
- TRBJ1-2 TRBV24-1 - TGTGCCACCAGTGATTCAGGTCGCCGGGGCTACACCTTC CATSDSGRRGYTF
- TRBJ2-2 TRBV28 - TGTGCCAGCAGTGGGCTAAGCAGGGACGGGGAGCTGTTTTTT CASSGLSRDGELFF
- TRBJ2-7 TRBV28 - TGTGCCAGCACAAGCAGTTTGGCAGGGGCGCGGAGCTCCTACGAGCAGTACTTC CASTSSLAGARSSYEQYF
- TRBJ1-2 TRBV3-1/TRBV3-2 - TGTGCCAGCAGCCAAGATAATCAGGGAAGGGTATACACCTTC CASSQDNQGRVYTF
- TRBJ2-2 TRBV7-9 - TGTGCCAGCAGCCCCGTAGGGGGTGGCGGGGAGCTGTTTTTT CASSPVGGGGELFF
- TRBJ1-4 TRBV6-5 - TGTGCCAGCAGCTCCACAGGACCGCCTAATGAAAAACTGTTTTTT CASSSTGPPNEKLFF
- TRBJ2-2 TRBV10-1 - TGCGCCAGCAGCGAACTGAAATCTGGGGAGCTGTTTTTT CASSELKSGELFF
TRBD1 TRBJ1-2 TRBV4-3 - TGCGCCAGCAGCCAAGATGGCTTTGACAGGGGGCTTAACTATGGCTACACCTTC CASSQDGFDRGLNYGYTF
- TRBJ1-3 TRBV6-5 - TGTGCCAGCAGCCGGACGGCGGGAGCTGGAAACACCATATATTTT CASSRTAGAGNTIYF